Listed below are T cell receptor beta chains from one sample, sequenced in a study of response to subunit inactivated influenza vaccine. TCRdb reanalysed the RT-PCR reads using MiXCR and keeps one entry per CDR3 protein. The table has approximately 530,000 distinct CDR3 sequences, 6.5% to 8% seen once. This specimen was PBMCs from blood, taken 23 to 25 months after vaccination. These receptors were collected from a man between 50 and 70 years old who received an inactivated influenza vaccine. Both conserved end residues are part of each CDR3. Fields, in order: CDR3 protein, CDR3 DNA, V gene, clone size, D gene, J gene. The D gene is left open where the match is weak. Expanded clones are given a class, and other clones once, few, many or no size at all.

CDR3 protein: CASYTVAGELFF
CDR3 DNA: TGTGCCAGCTACACGGTGGCCGGGGAGCTGTTTTTT
V gene: TRBV12-3/TRBV12-4
clone size: few
D gene: -
J gene: TRBJ2-2

CDR3 protein: CASSGTESGNEQFF
CDR3 DNA: TGCGCCAGCAGCGGGACAGAGTCCGGAAATGAGCAGTTCTTC
V gene: TRBV5-1
clone size: many
D gene: TRBD1
J gene: TRBJ2-1

CDR3 protein: CSASPYNEQFF
CDR3 DNA: TGCAGTGCTAGTCCGTACAATGAGCAGTTCTTC
V gene: TRBV20-1
clone size: many
D gene: -
J gene: TRBJ2-1

CDR3 protein: CASIGQGNTEAVF
CDR3 DNA: TGTGCCAGCATAGGTCAGGGAAACACTGAAGCTGTCTTT
V gene: TRBV7-9
clone size: -
D gene: -
J gene: TRBJ1-1

CDR3 protein: CASSPQRGDSPLHF
CDR3 DNA: TGTGCCAGCAGCCCCCAGAGGGGGGATTCACCCCTCCACTTT
V gene: TRBV4-2
clone size: few
D gene: -
J gene: TRBJ1-6

CDR3 protein: CASSFLAGGQPQHF
CDR3 DNA: TGTGCCAGCAGTTTCTTGGCTGGGGGGCAGCCCCAGCATTTT
V gene: TRBV12-3/TRBV12-4
clone size: few
D gene: -
J gene: TRBJ1-5

CDR3 protein: CATSSPYEQYF
CDR3 DNA: TGTGCCACCAGCAGCCCATACGAGCAGTACTTC
V gene: TRBV15
clone size: few
D gene: -
J gene: TRBJ2-7

CDR3 protein: CASSYSTGGMISGNTIYF
CDR3 DNA: TGTGCCAGCAGTTACTCAACAGGGGGTATGATCTCCGGAAACACCATATATTTT
V gene: TRBV6-5
clone size: few
D gene: TRBD1
J gene: TRBJ1-3

CDR3 protein: CSARDSTDTQYF
CDR3 DNA: TGCAGCGCACGGGATAGCACAGATACGCAGTATTTT
V gene: TRBV29-1
clone size: few
D gene: -
J gene: TRBJ2-3

CDR3 protein: CAISENGGVQYF
CDR3 DNA: TGTGCCATCAGTGAGAACGGAGGGGTCCAGTACTTC
V gene: TRBV10-3
clone size: many
D gene: -
J gene: TRBJ2-7

CDR3 protein: CATSRDTWAASTDTQYF
CDR3 DNA: TGTGCCACCAGCAGAGATACTTGGGCAGCTAGCACAGATACGCAGTATTTT
V gene: TRBV15
clone size: few
D gene: -
J gene: TRBJ2-3

CDR3 protein: CSVERDRSTGELFF
CDR3 DNA: TGCAGTGTAGAGAGGGACAGAAGCACCGGGGAGCTGTTTTTT
V gene: TRBV20-1
clone size: -
D gene: TRBD1
J gene: TRBJ2-2

CDR3 protein: CASSLAGPPDTQYF
CDR3 DNA: TGTGCCAGCAGTTTAGCTGGGCCCCCCGATACGCAGTATTTT
V gene: TRBV12-3/TRBV12-4
clone size: many
D gene: -
J gene: TRBJ2-3

CDR3 protein: CASSYLPDTQYF
CDR3 DNA: TGTGCCAGCAGTTACCTTCCAGATACGCAGTATTTT
V gene: TRBV6-6
clone size: -
D gene: -
J gene: TRBJ2-3

CDR3 protein: CASSLPSGGSEQFF
CDR3 DNA: TGCGCCAGCAGCTTGCCCTCAGGTGGGAGTGAGCAGTTCTTC
V gene: TRBV5-1
clone size: -
D gene: -
J gene: TRBJ2-1

CDR3 protein: CASSWPQGAGNTEAFF
CDR3 DNA: TGTGCCAGCAGCTGGCCACAGGGGGCCGGAAACACTGAAGCTTTCTTT
V gene: TRBV7-2
clone size: -
D gene: TRBD1
J gene: TRBJ1-1

CDR3 protein: CASSQWDRDYEQYF
CDR3 DNA: TGTGCCAGCAGCCAGTGGGACAGGGACTACGAGCAGTACTTC
V gene: TRBV4-2
clone size: few
D gene: TRBD1
J gene: TRBJ2-7

CDR3 protein: CASSRSLAGTPEQFF
CDR3 DNA: TGTGCCAGCAGCCGATCGCTAGCGGGGACACCTGAGCAGTTCTTC
V gene: TRBV14
clone size: -
D gene: TRBD2
J gene: TRBJ2-1

CDR3 protein: CASSAAPSADTQYF
CDR3 DNA: TGTGCCAGCAGTGCGGCCCCTTCAGCAGATACGCAGTATTTT
V gene: TRBV2
clone size: -
D gene: -
J gene: TRBJ2-3

CDR3 protein: CASSSDRAKTQYF
CDR3 DNA: TGTGCCAGCAGCTCGGACAGGGCAAAGACCCAGTACTTC
V gene: TRBV11-1
clone size: many
D gene: TRBD1
J gene: TRBJ2-5

CDR3 protein: CSVGETGRGNTIYF
CDR3 DNA: TGCAGCGTTGGAGAGACAGGGCGAGGAAACACCATATATTTT
V gene: TRBV29-1
clone size: many
D gene: TRBD1
J gene: TRBJ1-3

CDR3 protein: CSARGWELDAYEQYF
CDR3 DNA: TGCAGTGCTAGAGGCTGGGAATTGGACGCCTACGAGCAGTACTTC
V gene: TRBV20-1
clone size: many
D gene: -
J gene: TRBJ2-7